One and the same sample provided the 29 T cell receptor beta chains below, sequenced in a study of T cell changes during pregnancy in multiple sclerosis (dated by TCRdb to about 2019). Library method: the immunoSEQ multiplex PCR assay. TCRdb took this table from immuneACCESS and kept in-frame rearrangements with V and J called. Such tables lack part of the clones; where checked against another copy, unresolved V genes explain under half of the gap, and the rest is unexplained. This sample gives fewer than 85,000 clones in total; 93% of them show up just once. The ten top clones hold around 2.3% of the sample. The input for sequencing was peripheral blood, taken in the second trimester of pregnancy. These receptor sequences come from a female donor with multiple sclerosis, enrolled in a pregnancy study.

The rearrangement links TRBV29-1 to TRBJ2-5, with 8 positions matching TRBD1. The assigned J gene may be wrong: the sequence end matches TRBJ2-7 better. Germline values: CDR1 SQVTM, CDR2 ANQGSEA. The CDR3 has 15 residues. In nucleotides, the CDR3 is TGCAGCGTTGAAGGGCCACAGGGGGGAGCAGACGAGCAGTACTTC. Protein sequence: CSVEGPQGGADEQYF.

The chain recombines TRBV19 with TRBJ2-3; 8 nucleotides agree with TRBD1. The CDR3 loop spans 16 amino acids. With 5 bases clipped from V and 0 bases from J, the junction kept 7 bases outside the gene matches. In germline, CDR1 is LNHDA, CDR2 SQIVND (reference sequence). CDR3 region: CASSQGQGLSTDTQYF. CDR3 bases: TGTGCCAGTAGTCAAGGACAGGGCCTTAGCACAGATACGCAGTATTTT.

This clone has a single count. The chain recombines TRBV10-3 with TRBJ1-4; 11 bases map to TRBD1. The J segment lost 7 bases and the V segment lost 4 bases, leaving 2 bases of the junction unmatched. The germline V gene has CDR1 ENHRY and CDR2 SYGVKD. The CDR3 covers 14 residues. The CDR3 DNA reads as TGTGCCATCAGTGCGGGACAGGGGGGTGAAAAACTGTTTTTT. Translation gives CAISAGQGGEKLFF.

The V call is TRBV4-1, the J call TRBJ2-2, with 7 bases lining up with TRBD2. J lost 7 bases, V lost 4 bases, and 9 bases had no gene match. The CDR3 consists of 15 residues. Germline CDR1 is MGHRA and CDR2 is YSYEKL. The CDR3 nucleotides read TGCGCCAGCAGCCCGAGGGAGGGTACCAGCGGGGAGCTGTTTTTT. Protein product: CASSPREGTSGELFF.

The chain couples TRBV14 to TRBJ2-3, with 7 bases lining up with TRBD2. Trimming cost V 4 bases and J 6 bases; bases outside gene matches: 4. The CDR3 has 13 amino acids. Germline V gene data show CDR1 as SGHDN and CDR2 as FVKESK. CDR3 region: CASSLAGDDTQYF. In DNA, the CDR3 is TGTGCCAGCAGCCTGGCGGGGGATGATACGCAGTATTTT.

The chain is built from TRBV25-1 and TRBJ1-6; weak D call: TRBD1 (6 bases). V was clipped by 4 bases and J by 7 bases, with 14 bases between them. In germline, CDR1 is MGHDK, CDR2 SYGVNS. The CDR3 is 15 residues long. CDR3 sequence reads: CASSGLTGQNSPLHF. For the CDR3, the DNA is TGTGCCAGCAGTGGGCTGACAGGACAAAATTCACCCCTCCACTTT.

This chain uses TRBV7-9 with TRBJ1-1, with TRBD1 matching 12 bases. This CDR3 has 16 residues. The germline gives CDR1 SEHNR, CDR2 FQNEAQ (reference sequence). Trimming cost V 5 bases and J 1 base; bases outside gene matches: 5. In DNA, the CDR3 is TGTGCCAGCAGCCCGGGACAGGGGGCGCGGAACACTGAAGCTTTCTTT. Its protein is CASSPGQGARNTEAFF.

The chain combines TRBV5-1 with TRBJ2-7, with TRBD2 matching over 10 bases. Germline V lookup: CDR1 SGHRS, CDR2 YFSETQ. This CDR3 contains 14 residues. The V segment lost 7 bases and the J segment 2 bases; nucleotides outside the gene matches: 6. The CDR3 region is CASRAGTSAYEQYF. The CDR3, as DNA: TGCGCCAGCCGCGCCGGGACTAGCGCCTACGAGCAGTACTTC. The variable domain in full, with the rest retrieved from reference TRBV5-1 and TRBJ2-7, is KAGVTQTPRYLIKTRGQQVTLSCSPISGHRSVSWYQQTPGQGLQFLFEYFSETQRNKGNFPGRFSGRQFSNSRSEMNVSTLELGDSALYLCASRAGTSAYEQYFGPGTRLTVT.

The rearrangement joins TRBV6-6 to TRBJ2-3; the D is unclear. This CDR3 is 14 amino acids long. V lost 5 bases and J 6 bases, leaving 15 bases between the germline ends. CDR1 and CDR2 (germline): MNHNY, SVGAGI (reference sequence). The CDR3 is CASSPTDLGDTQYF. The CDR3 DNA follows: TGTGCCAGCAGTCCCACGGATCTCGGGGATACGCAGTATTTT.

The chain links TRBV11-3 to TRBJ2-3; 7 nucleotides line up with TRBD1. Germline CDR1 reads SGHNT; CDR2 reads YENEEA. Unmatched junction bases numbered 6, after V lost 6 bases and J lost 3 bases. This CDR3 has 14 amino acids. DNA of the CDR3: TGTGCCAGCAGTCGTCACAGGGGAACAGATACGCAGTATTTT. Translating it yields CASSRHRGTDTQYF.

V is TRBV7-3 and J is TRBJ1-6, with D possibly being TRBD1 (5 bases). The CDR3 has 15 amino acids. Deletions cut 5 bases from V and 7 bases from J, with 15 bases between. Per the germline V gene, CDR1 is SGHTA and CDR2 is FQGTGA. This CDR3 reads CASSQARGSNSPLHF. The CDR3 DNA reads as TGTGCCAGCAGCCAAGCCCGGGGGAGCAATTCACCCCTCCACTTT.

This chain joins TRBV5-1 and TRBJ2-7, with D tentatively TRBD1 (5 bases). V gave up 0 bases and J gave up 2 bases, with 6 bases separating them. This CDR3 is 13 amino acids long. Looked up from germline, CDR1 is SGHRS and CDR2 is YFSETQ. CDR3 in amino acids: CASSLETAYEQYF. In DNA form, the CDR3 reads TGCGCCAGCAGCTTGGAGACAGCCTACGAGCAGTACTTC.

The rearrangement uses TRBV29-1 and TRBJ1-1; the match to TRBD1 covers 9 bases. The CDR3 totals 16 residues. CDR1 and CDR2 from the germline V gene are SQVTM and ANQGSEA. With 4 bases clipped from V and 5 bases from J, the junction kept 14 bases outside the gene matches. CDR3 coding DNA: TGCAGCGTTGGATACACGGGACAGGGTTTGAGGACTGAAGCTTTCTTT. This codes for CSVGYTGQGLRTEAFF.

The chain couples TRBV5-1 to TRBJ1-2; 10 bases fit TRBD1. Germline V lookup: CDR1 SGHRS, CDR2 YFSETQ. The CDR3 sequence is 15 residues long. J lost 3 bases, V lost 4 bases, and 6 bases had no gene match. The CDR3: CASSARQGAYYGYTF. CDR3 DNA sequence: TGCGCCAGCAGCGCACGACAGGGGGCCTACTATGGCTACACCTTC.

The V and J genes are TRBV9 and TRBJ1-4, with 7 bases fitting TRBD1. CDR3 length: 15 residues. The germline CDR1 and CDR2 sequences are SGDLS and YYNGEE. V was clipped by 3 bases and J by 0 bases; unmatched bases: 2. CDR3 bases: TGTGCCAGCAGCGCCACAGGGGCAACTAATGAAAAACTGTTTTTT. It translates to CASSATGATNEKLFF.

CDR3 in amino acids: CASSTRTSGGTDTQYF. CDR3 nucleotide sequence: TGTGCCAGCAGCACCCGGACTAGCGGGGGCACAGATACGCAGTATTTT. The rearrangement uses TRBV9 and TRBJ2-3, with 12 bases matching TRBD2. This CDR3 has 16 amino acids. Germline V gives CDR1 SGDLS, CDR2 YYNGEE. V lost 4 bases to trimming and J lost 1 base; unmatched junction nucleotides: 4.

J is TRBJ2-7 and V is TRBV2, with D tentatively TRBD2 (6 bases). Germline V gives CDR1 SNHLY, CDR2 FYNNEI. Trimming took off 5 bases at V and 1 base at J, with 15 bases between the two ends. This CDR3 contains 15 residues. The CDR3 DNA reads as TGTGCCAGCAGTCCAAAATCCGGGGGTTCCTACGAGCAGTACTTC. Its translation: CASSPKSGGSYEQYF.

This chain connects TRBV5-4 to TRBJ1-4; a weak D match, TRBD1 (5 bases). CDR3 length: 13 amino acids. V gave up 2 bases and J gave up 10 bases, with 12 bases separating them. Per germline, CDR1 SGHNT and CDR2 YYREEE (reference sequence). CDR3 nucleotide sequence: TGTGCCAGCAGCTTTCGCGGGGCTGGAAAACTGTTTTTT. It yields the protein CASSFRGAGKLFF.

V and J are TRBV14 and TRBJ1-1; possible D gene TRBD1, 5 bases. In germline, CDR1 is SGHDN, CDR2 FVKESK. The CDR3 length is 13 residues. Deletions cut 2 bases from V and 7 bases from J, with 11 bases between. The CDR3 loop reads CASSQSGDGEAFF. The CDR3 DNA follows: TGTGCCAGCAGCCAATCGGGGGACGGTGAAGCTTTCTTT.

The V and J genes are TRBV4-1 and TRBJ1-4; 9 bases map to TRBD1. There are 15 residues in the CDR3. In germline, CDR1 is MGHRA, CDR2 YSYEKL. The J segment lost 8 bases and the V segment lost 2 bases, leaving 6 bases of the junction unmatched. This chain's CDR3 is CASSQLTGGYEKLFF. In nucleotides, the CDR3 is TGCGCCAGCAGCCAACTCACAGGGGGCTACGAAAAACTGTTTTTT.

This chain uses TRBV9 with TRBJ2-3; weak D call: TRBD1 (6 bases). The CDR3 has 15 amino acids. From germline, CDR1 is SGDLS and CDR2 YYNGEE. V was trimmed by 2 bases and J by 6 bases, leaving 16 bases between them. CDR3 nucleotide sequence: TGTGCCAGCAGCGTGGAGCGGAACCAGGGGGATACGCAGTATTTT. Translated, it gives CASSVERNQGDTQYF.

V is TRBV4-1 and J is TRBJ2-7; 10 positions agree with TRBD2. The CDR3 is 15 residues long. Germline CDR1 is MGHRA and CDR2 is YSYEKL. V gave up 1 base and J gave up 4 bases; unmatched junction bases: 4. The CDR3 region is CASSQGTSGYYEQYF. In DNA, the CDR3 is TGCGCCAGCAGCCAAGGGACTAGCGGTTATTACGAGCAGTACTTC.

This chain connects TRBV25-1 to TRBJ1-2, with D tentatively TRBD1 (6 bases). Germline V gene data show CDR1 as MGHDK and CDR2 as SYGVNS. Deletions cut 1 base from V and 8 bases from J, with 20 bases between. The CDR3 covers 16 residues. CDR3 protein: CASSEFEAGEVRGYTF. The CDR3 nucleotides are TGTGCCAGCAGTGAATTTGAGGCAGGGGAAGTGAGGGGCTACACCTTC.

The rearrangement links TRBV5-1 to TRBJ2-2, with D unresolved. CDR3 size: 14 residues. V lost 0 bases, J lost 1 base, and 4 bases lay in between. Germline V lookup: CDR1 SGHRS, CDR2 YFSETQ. CDR3 nucleotide sequence: TGCGCCAGCAGCTTGGCAGGGAACACCGGGGAGCTGTTTTTT. Translation gives CASSLAGNTGELFF.

This chain uses TRBV5-8 with TRBJ1-1, with 9 bases lining up with TRBD1. Germline V CDR1 and CDR2: SGHTS, YDEGEE. This CDR3 region has 15 residues. V lost 4 bases to trimming and J lost 0 bases; unmatched junction nucleotides: 4. The chain's CDR3 is CASSITGGLNTEAFF. CDR3 bases: TGTGCCAGCAGCATAACAGGGGGCCTGAACACTGAAGCTTTCTTT. Full variable domain (rest looked up from reference TRBV5-8 and TRBJ1-1): EAGVTQSPTHLIKTRGQQATLRCSPISGHTSVYWYQQALGLGLQFLLWYDEGEERNRGNFPPRFSGRQFPNYSSELNVNALELEDSALYLCASSITGGLNTEAFFGQGTRLTVV.

The V gene is TRBV11-2, the J gene TRBJ2-2, with D maybe TRBD2 (5 bases). The V end was cut by 2 bases, the J end by 6 bases, with 16 bases between. This CDR3 has 16 residues. Germline assignment: CDR1 SGHAT and CDR2 FQNNGV. CDR3: CASSLPKKGVAGELFF. Written as DNA, the CDR3 is TGTGCCAGCAGCTTACCAAAAAAGGGAGTCGCCGGGGAGCTGTTTTTT.

CDR3 nucleotides: TGTGCCAGCAGCGTAGCTACTAGCGGGGACCACGAGCAGTACTTC. Translating it yields CASSVATSGDHEQYF. The J gene is TRBJ2-7, the V gene TRBV9; TRBD2 matches at 10 bases. Germline V CDR1 and CDR2: SGDLS, YYNGEE. V trimming: 0 bases; J trimming: 5 bases; junction bases outside the gene matches: 5. CDR3 length: 15 residues.

CDR3 in DNA: TGTGCCAGCAGCTTAGCGATGGGGACAGTCCCAAATGGCTACACCTTC. Protein sequence: CASSLAMGTVPNGYTF. J is TRBJ1-2 and V is TRBV7-9; 7 positions agree with TRBD1. V lost 0 bases and J lost 6; bases outside the gene matches: 10. From germline, CDR1 is SEHNR and CDR2 FQNEAQ (reference sequence). CDR3 length equals 16 residues.

V usage is TRBV10-3 and J usage is TRBJ2-3; possible D gene TRBD1, 5 bases. The germline gives CDR1 ENHRY, CDR2 SYGVKD. The CDR3 has 14 amino acids. Trimming shortened V by 8 bases and J by 1 base, and 13 bases separated the two germline ends. The CDR3 DNA is TGTGCCATCGTTTCAGGGTTGGGCACAGATACGCAGTATTTT. This sequence encodes CAIVSGLGTDTQYF.